The 20 T cell receptor beta chains listed next were all sequenced from one sample in a study of regulatory T cells in long-lasting Graves disease. Stated time point: newly diagnosed GD, antithyroid drugs for less than 3 months. Construction of the TCR library relied on RNA isolated from PBMCs. Construction of TCR beta libraries relied on iRepertoire HTBI primers and on Arm-PCR targeting CDR3 regions. Each CDR3 protein is one row after TCRdb ran MiXCR on the multiplex PCR reads. The table shows about 530,000 distinct CDR3 sequences, with 15% to 20% occurring only once. The same data also contributed to another study, on T cells in Graves' hyperthyroidism and ophthalmopathy.

Specimen: peripheral blood mononuclear cells (PBMCs), collected at new diagnosis, from a patient treated with antithyroid drugs. These receptors all come from a woman aged 35-60 years with Graves disease.

This clonotype was seen a few times. The chain joins TRBV3-1 to TRBJ2-1, with TRBD2 matching 7 bases. Per the germline V gene, CDR1 is LGHDT and CDR2 is YNNKEL (reference sequence). The CDR3 has 16 residues. The V segment lost 1 base and the J segment 0 bases; nucleotides outside the gene matches: 3. In nucleotides, the CDR3 is TGTGCCAGCAGCCAAGTTTGGGACTACTCCTACAATGAGCAGTTCTTC. Protein: CASSQVWDYSYNEQFF.

This clonotype was counted many times. The chain couples TRBV11-2 to TRBJ2-1; TRBD2 might be the D (6 bases). Germline V gene data show CDR1 as SGHAT and CDR2 as FQNNGV. Trimming removed 4 bases at V and 10 bases at J, with 20 bases between. The CDR3 length is 15 residues. In DNA, the CDR3 is TGTGCCAGCAGCTCTCTAGCGCAACTAAATCAGGAGCAGTTCTTC. Translation gives CASSSLAQLNQEQFF.

This clonotype was recorded many times. This chain uses TRBV6-5 with TRBJ1-1, with TRBD1 as a possible D gene (5 bases). V was cut by 0 bases and J by 1 base, with 18 bases left in between. Germline assignment: CDR1 MNHEY and CDR2 SVGAGI. The CDR3 loop spans 18 amino acids. The DNA for the CDR3 is TGTGCCAGCAGTTACTCCCTTGTCATCCGGGGCGAGAACACTGAAGCTTTCTTT. This codes for CASSYSLVIRGENTEAFF.

The rearrangement uses TRBV4-2 and TRBJ1-2; perhaps TRBD1 as D (6 bases). CDR1 LGHNA and CDR2 YNFKEQ come from the germline V gene. The CDR3 spans 18 residues. V was clipped by 3 bases and J by 3 bases, with 23 bases between them. The CDR3 bases are TGTGCCAGCAGCCATTCATCAACAGGGAACGATTGGTACTATGGCTACACCTTC. Translation: CASSHSSTGNDWYYGYTF.

In this sample, this clonotype turned up a few times. The J gene is TRBJ1-1, the V gene TRBV12-5; D may be TRBD1 (5 bases). Trimming shortened V by 2 bases and J by 5 bases, and 15 bases separated the two germline ends. CDR3 length equals 15 residues. Germline loops: CDR1 LGHNT, CDR2 FRNRAP. DNA of the CDR3: TGTGCTAGTGGTTTGCCACGGGGCAGGAGGACTGAAGCTTTCTTT. This codes for CASGLPRGRRTEAFF.

The CDR3 protein is CASSLWAGDTGELFF. The CDR3 region has the DNA TGTGCCAGCAGCTTGTGGGCAGGGGACACCGGGGAGCTGTTTTTT. The rearrangement links TRBV5-8 to TRBJ2-2; tentative D call: TRBD1 (6 bases). V was clipped by 1 base and J by 3 bases, with 10 bases between them. The CDR3 covers 15 residues. CDR1 and CDR2 from the germline V gene are SGHTS and YDEGEE.

The chain couples TRBV4-1 to TRBJ1-2; TRBD1 is a possible D gene (6 bases). CDR1 and CDR2 (germline): MGHRA, YSYEKL. Trimming removed 3 bases at V and 4 bases at J, with 15 bases between. This CDR3 is built from 15 residues. Here the CDR3 reads CASSQSEGVFYGYTF. DNA of the CDR3: TGCGCCAGCAGCCAGTCGGAGGGGGTATTCTATGGCTACACCTTC.

Many counts were recorded for this clonotype. This chain joins TRBV20-1 and TRBJ2-3, with D tentatively TRBD2 (7 bases). Per the germline V gene, CDR1 is DFQATT and CDR2 is SNEGSKA (reference sequence). Trimming pared 6 bases from V and 12 bases from J, leaving 19 bases between. CDR3 length: 12 amino acids. The DNA for the CDR3 is TGCAGTGCCCGCGAGGGGGGGGCACTCCAGTATTTT. Its translation is CSAREGGALQYF.

This clonotype was seen more than once but under ten times. This rearrangement joins TRBV10-3 to TRBJ2-7, with D possibly matching TRBD1 (6 bases). Germline CDR1 is ENHRY and CDR2 is SYGVKD. The CDR3 covers 14 residues. The V and J ends lost 6 bases and 0 bases respectively, with 12 bases between them. The DNA for the CDR3 is TGTGCCATCAGCCTACAGGGAAACTCCTACGAGCAGTACTTC. As protein: CAISLQGNSYEQYF.

This rearrangement joins TRBV28 to TRBJ1-2, with 11 nucleotides matching TRBD1. The CDR3 runs 14 residues. Germline CDR1 is MDHEN and CDR2 is SYDVKM. V trimming: 6 bases; J trimming: 8 bases; junction bases outside the gene matches: 8. The CDR3, as DNA: TGTGCCAGCAGGGGGGACAGGGGGGCACAGGGCTACACCTTC. It codes for CASRGDRGAQGYTF.

The sample holds many counts of this clonotype. The chain uses TRBV18 and TRBJ2-7; a weak D match, TRBD1 (5 bases). The CDR3 totals 15 residues. CDR1 and CDR2 (germline): KGHSH, LQKENI. With 2 bases removed from V and 0 bases from J, the gap between germline ends came to 11 bases. This CDR3 reads CASSPAGIGSYEQYF. The CDR3 DNA reads as TGTGCCAGCTCACCAGCAGGGATAGGCTCCTACGAGCAGTACTTC.

This clonotype appeared a few times. J is TRBJ1-2 and V is TRBV7-9, with D possibly being TRBD1 (6 bases). Germline V gene sequence: CDR1 SEHNR, CDR2 FQNEAQ (reference sequence). CDR3 length equals 14 residues. V was shortened by 4 bases and J by 6 bases, with 15 bases between the two germline ends. The CDR3 coding sequence is TGTGCCAGCAGCTCTGCGGACAGACGTGATGGCTACACCTTC. Amino acid sequence: CASSSADRRDGYTF.

This clonotype has a count of ten or more. The chain links TRBV6-5 to TRBJ1-1; D uncertain. Germline lookup yields CDR1 MNHEY and CDR2 SVGAGI. Trimming took off 2 bases at V and 3 bases at J, with 4 bases between the two ends. The length of the CDR3 is 12 residues. CDR3 protein: CASSYMDTEAFF. In nucleotides, the CDR3 is TGTGCCAGCAGTTACATGGACACTGAAGCTTTCTTT.

This clonotype was detected ten times or more. The chain carries TRBV12-3 or TRBV12-4 and TRBJ2-3; possibly TRBD2 for D (6 bases). Trimming removed 7 bases at V and 5 bases at J, with 7 bases between. The CDR3 loop spans 11 amino acids. CDR3: CASKGLDTQYF. The CDR3 DNA reads TGTGCCAGCAAGGGACTAGATACGCAGTATTTT.

In the case of this clonotype: A read error may explain this, as a much larger clone is one base away. The chain couples TRBV5-1 to TRBJ2-5, with TRBD1 matching over 10 bases. CDR1 is SGHRS and CDR2 is YFSETQ in the germline V gene. Trimming took 1 base from V and 2 from J; bases not matched to a gene: 5. There are 16 residues in the CDR3. Written as DNA, the CDR3 is TGCGCCAGCAGCTTGAGGCCGGGACAGGGGCAAGAGACCCAGTACTTC. It codes for CASSLRPGQGQETQYF. Using reference TRBV5-1 and TRBJ2-5 for the parts outside the CDR3, the full variable domain is KAGVTQTPRYLIKTRGQQVTLSCSPISGHRSVSWYQQTPGQGLQFLFEYFSETQRNKGNFPGRFSGRQFSNSRSEMNVSTLELGDSALYLCASSLRPGQGQETQYFGPGTRLLVL.

This clonotype was observed a handful of times. The chain carries TRBV20-1 and TRBJ1-2; 10 bases agree with TRBD1. This CDR3 is built from 13 residues. The V segment lost 5 bases and the J segment 7 bases; nucleotides outside the gene matches: 7. The germline gives CDR1 DFQATT, CDR2 SNEGSKA (reference sequence). CDR3 residues: CSAPSWDRGGYTF. Here the CDR3 DNA reads TGCAGTGCTCCCTCTTGGGACAGGGGTGGCTACACCTTC.

There are many counts of this clonotype. This chain's CDR3 is CASEGPEQYF. The CDR3 DNA follows: TGTGCCAGCGAGGGGCCCGAGCAGTACTTC. The genes are TRBV2 and TRBJ2-7; D could derive from TRBD1 or TRBD2 (5 bases each). This CDR3 has 10 residues. Between the trimmed V and J ends, which lost 8 bases and 6 bases, there was a span of 8 bases. The germline gives CDR1 SNHLY, CDR2 FYNNEI.

This clonotype was counted at least ten times. The chain recombines TRBV28 with TRBJ2-7, with D perhaps being TRBD1 or TRBD2 (6 bases each). V lost 7 bases, J lost 3 bases, and 13 bases lay in between. The CDR3 consists of 13 residues. The germline gives CDR1 MDHEN, CDR2 SYDVKM. The CDR3 spells CASTLGGHYEQYF. The CDR3 DNA is TGTGCCAGCACCCTTGGGGGGCACTACGAGCAGTACTTC.

This clonotype occurred many times. This chain uses TRBV27 with TRBJ2-5, with D unclear. The CDR3 extends over 12 amino acids. Trimming shortened V by 8 bases and J by 0 bases, and 7 bases separated the two germline ends. CDR1 and CDR2 (germline): MNHEY, SMNVEV (reference sequence). The chain's CDR3 is CASRSYQETQYF. The CDR3 DNA reads as TGTGCCAGCCGGAGCTACCAAGAGACCCAGTACTTC.

This clonotype was detected ten times or more. The chain combines TRBV5-1 with TRBJ1-1; unclear D gene. The germline V gene encodes CDR1 SGHRS and CDR2 YFSETQ. Trimming cost V 0 bases and J 8 bases, with 14 bases left between them. The CDR3 is made up of 14 amino acids. In DNA, the CDR3 is TGCGCCAGCAGCTTGGGACGGACCGTCCCGGAAGCTTTCTTT. Its protein is CASSLGRTVPEAFF.